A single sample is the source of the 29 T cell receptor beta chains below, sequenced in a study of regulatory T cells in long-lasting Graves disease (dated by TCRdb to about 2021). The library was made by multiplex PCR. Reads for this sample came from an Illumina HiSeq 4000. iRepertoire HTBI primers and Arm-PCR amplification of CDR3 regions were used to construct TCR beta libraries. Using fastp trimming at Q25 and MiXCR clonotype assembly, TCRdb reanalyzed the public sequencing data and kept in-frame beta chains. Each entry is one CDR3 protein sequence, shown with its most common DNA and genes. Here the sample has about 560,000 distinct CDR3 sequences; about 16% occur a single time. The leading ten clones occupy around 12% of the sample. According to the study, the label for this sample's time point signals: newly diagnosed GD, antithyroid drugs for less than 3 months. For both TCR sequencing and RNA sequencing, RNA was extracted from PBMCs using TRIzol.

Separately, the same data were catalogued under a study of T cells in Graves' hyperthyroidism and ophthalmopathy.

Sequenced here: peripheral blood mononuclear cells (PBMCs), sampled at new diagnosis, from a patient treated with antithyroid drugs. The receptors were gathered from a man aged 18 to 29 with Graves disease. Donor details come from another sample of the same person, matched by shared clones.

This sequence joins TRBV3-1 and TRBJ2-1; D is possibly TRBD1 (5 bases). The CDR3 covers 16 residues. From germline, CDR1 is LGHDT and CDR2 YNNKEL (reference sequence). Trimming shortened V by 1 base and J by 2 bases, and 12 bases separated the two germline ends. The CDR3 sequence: CASSQARSGTYNEQFF. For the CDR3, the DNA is TGTGCCAGCAGCCAAGCACGCTCAGGGACCTACAATGAGCAGTTCTTC.

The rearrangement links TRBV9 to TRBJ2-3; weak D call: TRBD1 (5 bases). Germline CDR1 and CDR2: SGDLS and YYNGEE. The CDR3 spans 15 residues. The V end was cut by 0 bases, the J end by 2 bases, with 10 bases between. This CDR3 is CASSVGAGPTDTQYF. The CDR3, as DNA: TGTGCCAGCAGCGTAGGGGCAGGGCCCACAGATACGCAGTATTTT.

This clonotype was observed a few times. The CDR3 DNA is TGCGCCAGCAGCGGGGGGACAGGGGGTACGCTCCAAGAGACCCAGTACTTC. Residues: CASSGGTGGTLQETQYF. The V gene is TRBV5-1, the J gene TRBJ2-5, with 11 nucleotides matching TRBD1. The V segment lost 4 bases and the J segment 1 base; nucleotides outside the gene matches: 9. The CDR3 length is 17 residues. In germline, CDR1 is SGHRS, CDR2 YFSETQ.

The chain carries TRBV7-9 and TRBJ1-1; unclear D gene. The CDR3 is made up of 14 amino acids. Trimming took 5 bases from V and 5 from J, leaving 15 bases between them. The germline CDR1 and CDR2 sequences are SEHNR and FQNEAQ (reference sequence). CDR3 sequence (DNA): TGTGCCAGCAGCCTAATGGACGGTCGAACTGAAGCTTTCTTT. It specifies CASSLMDGRTEAFF.

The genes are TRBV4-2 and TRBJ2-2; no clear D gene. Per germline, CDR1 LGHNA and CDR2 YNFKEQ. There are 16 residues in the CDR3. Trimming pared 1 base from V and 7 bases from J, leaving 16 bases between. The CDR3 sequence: CASSQAPGALGGELFF. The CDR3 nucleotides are TGTGCCAGCAGCCAAGCTCCAGGAGCTTTAGGCGGGGAGCTGTTTTTT.

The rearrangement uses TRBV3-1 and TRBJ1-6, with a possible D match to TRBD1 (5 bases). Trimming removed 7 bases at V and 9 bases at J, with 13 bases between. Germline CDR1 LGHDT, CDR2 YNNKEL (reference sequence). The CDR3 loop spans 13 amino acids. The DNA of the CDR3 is TGTGCCAGCACCCTCGGGGACGGTTCACCCCTCCACTTT. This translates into CASTLGDGSPLHF.

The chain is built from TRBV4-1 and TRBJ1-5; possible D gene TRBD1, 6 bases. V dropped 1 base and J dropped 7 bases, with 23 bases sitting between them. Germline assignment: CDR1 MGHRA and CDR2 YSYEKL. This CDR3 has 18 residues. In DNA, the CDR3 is TGCGCCAGCAGCCAAGTCATCGGGGGCAGGGGACGTATGCAGCCCCAGCATTTT. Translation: CASSQVIGGRGRMQPQHF.

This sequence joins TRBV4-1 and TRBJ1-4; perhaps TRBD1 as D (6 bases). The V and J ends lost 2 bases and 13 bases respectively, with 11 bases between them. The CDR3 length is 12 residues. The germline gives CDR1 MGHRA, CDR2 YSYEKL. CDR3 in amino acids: CASSQPDRTLFF. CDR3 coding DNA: TGCGCCAGCAGCCAACCCGACAGGACACTGTTTTTT.

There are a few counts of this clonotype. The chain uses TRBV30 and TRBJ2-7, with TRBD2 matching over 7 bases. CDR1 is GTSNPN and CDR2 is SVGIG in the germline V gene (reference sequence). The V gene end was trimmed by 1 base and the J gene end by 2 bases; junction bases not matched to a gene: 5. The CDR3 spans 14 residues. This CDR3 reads CAWSAGGPPYEQYF. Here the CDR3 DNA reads TGTGCCTGGAGTGCGGGAGGACCCCCCTACGAGCAGTACTTC.

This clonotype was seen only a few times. The CDR3 here is CAWSVFRSPSAQYF. In DNA form, the CDR3 reads TGTGCCTGGAGTGTATTTCGGTCACCTTCGGCCCAGTACTTC. The rearrangement links TRBV30 to TRBJ2-5; unclear D gene. The CDR3 length is 14 residues. V was pared by 0 bases and J by 9 bases, with 17 bases between. Germline V CDR1 and CDR2: GTSNPN, SVGIG (reference sequence).

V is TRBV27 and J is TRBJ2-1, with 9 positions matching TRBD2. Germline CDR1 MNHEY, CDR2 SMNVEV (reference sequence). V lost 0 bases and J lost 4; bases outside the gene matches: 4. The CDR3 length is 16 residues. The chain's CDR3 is CASSLSASGTYNEQFF. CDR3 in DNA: TGTGCCAGCAGTTTATCGGCTAGCGGGACTTACAATGAGCAGTTCTTC.

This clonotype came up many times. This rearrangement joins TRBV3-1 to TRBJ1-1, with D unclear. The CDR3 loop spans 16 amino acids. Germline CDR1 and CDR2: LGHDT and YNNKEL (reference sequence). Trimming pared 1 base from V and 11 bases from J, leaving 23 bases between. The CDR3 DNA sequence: TGTGCCAGCAGCCAAGCTCCCCCACCAGCGTTCCCGGGGGCTTTCTTT. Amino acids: CASSQAPPPAFPGAFF.

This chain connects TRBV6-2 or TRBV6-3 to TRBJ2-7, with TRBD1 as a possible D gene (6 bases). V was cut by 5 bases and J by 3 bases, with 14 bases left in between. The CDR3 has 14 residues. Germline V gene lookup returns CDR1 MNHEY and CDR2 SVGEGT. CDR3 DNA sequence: TGTGCCAGCAGTGGCAGGGGCCCACTCTACGAGCAGTACTTC. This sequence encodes CASSGRGPLYEQYF.

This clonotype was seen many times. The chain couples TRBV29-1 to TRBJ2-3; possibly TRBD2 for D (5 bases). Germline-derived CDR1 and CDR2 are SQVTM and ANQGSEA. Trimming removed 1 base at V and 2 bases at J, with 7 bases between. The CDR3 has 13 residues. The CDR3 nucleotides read TGCAGCGTTGAAGGCGGGCTCACAGATACGCAGTATTTT. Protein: CSVEGGLTDTQYF.

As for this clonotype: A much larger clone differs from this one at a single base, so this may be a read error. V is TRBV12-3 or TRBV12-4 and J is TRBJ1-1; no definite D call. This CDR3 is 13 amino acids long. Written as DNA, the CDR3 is TGTGCCAGCAGTTCTACAACAAACATTGAAGCTTTCTTT. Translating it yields CASSSTTNIEAFF.

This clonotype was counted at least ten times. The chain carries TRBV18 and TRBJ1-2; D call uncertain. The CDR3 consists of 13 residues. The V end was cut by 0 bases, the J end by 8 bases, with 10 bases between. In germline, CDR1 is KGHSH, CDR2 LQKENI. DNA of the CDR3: TGTGCCAGCTCACCACCGGACCTACGGGGCTACACCTTC. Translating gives CASSPPDLRGYTF.

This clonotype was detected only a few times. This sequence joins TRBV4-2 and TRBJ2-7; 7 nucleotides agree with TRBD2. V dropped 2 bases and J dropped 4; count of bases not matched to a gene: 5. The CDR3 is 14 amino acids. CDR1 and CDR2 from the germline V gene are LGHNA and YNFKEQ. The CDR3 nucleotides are TGTGCCAGCAGCCAATTGCGGGAGTCGTACGAGCAGTACTTC. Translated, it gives CASSQLRESYEQYF.

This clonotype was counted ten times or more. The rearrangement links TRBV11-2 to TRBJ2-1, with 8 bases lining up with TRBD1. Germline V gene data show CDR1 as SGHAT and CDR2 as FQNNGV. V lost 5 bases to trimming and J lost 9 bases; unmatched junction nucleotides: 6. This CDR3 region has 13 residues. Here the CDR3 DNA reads TGTGCCAGCAGCCGCGACAGGGGTGTTGAGCAGTTCTTC. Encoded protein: CASSRDRGVEQFF.

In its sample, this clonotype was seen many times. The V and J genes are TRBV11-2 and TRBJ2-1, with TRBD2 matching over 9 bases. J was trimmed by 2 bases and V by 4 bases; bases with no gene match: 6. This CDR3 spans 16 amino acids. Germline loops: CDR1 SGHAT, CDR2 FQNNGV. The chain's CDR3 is CASSWVSGSAYNEQFF. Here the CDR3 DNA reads TGTGCCAGCAGCTGGGTTAGCGGGAGCGCCTACAATGAGCAGTTCTTC.

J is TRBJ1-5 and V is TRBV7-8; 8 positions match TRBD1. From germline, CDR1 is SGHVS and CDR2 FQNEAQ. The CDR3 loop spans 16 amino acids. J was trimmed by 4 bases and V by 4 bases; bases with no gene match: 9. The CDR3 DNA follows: TGTGCCAGCAGCTCAGAACACCGGGACAGGAATCAGCCCCAGCATTTT. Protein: CASSSEHRDRNQPQHF.

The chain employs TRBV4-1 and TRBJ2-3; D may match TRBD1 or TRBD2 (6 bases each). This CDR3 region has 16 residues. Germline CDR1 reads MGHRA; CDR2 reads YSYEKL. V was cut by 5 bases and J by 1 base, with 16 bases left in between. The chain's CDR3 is CASSSGGSGGTDTQYF. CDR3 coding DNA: TGCGCCAGCAGCTCCGGGGGCTCAGGGGGCACAGATACGCAGTATTTT.

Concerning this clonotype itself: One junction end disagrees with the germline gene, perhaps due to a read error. The CDR3 here is CASRDRDNEQLF. The CDR3, as DNA: TGTGCCAGCCGGGACAGAGACAATGAGCAGCTCTTC. V gene TRBV12-3 or TRBV12-4 combines with J gene TRBJ2-1; 7 bases fit TRBD1. The CDR3 contains 12 residues.

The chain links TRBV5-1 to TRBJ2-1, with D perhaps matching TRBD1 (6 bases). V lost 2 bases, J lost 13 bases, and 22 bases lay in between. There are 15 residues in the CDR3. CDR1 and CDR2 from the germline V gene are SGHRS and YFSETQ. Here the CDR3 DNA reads TGCGCCAGCAGCTTACTTGAGGGGGTGTACGTGGGACAGTTCTTC. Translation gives CASSLLEGVYVGQFF.

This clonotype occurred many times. As DNA, the CDR3 is TGTTCTTTGGGGAGGACAGGGCATCAGCCCCAGCATTTT. It codes for CSLGRTGHQPQHF. The chain links TRBV28 to TRBJ1-5; 8 nucleotides match TRBD1. Germline CDR1 and CDR2: MDHEN and SYDVKM. There are 13 residues in the CDR3.

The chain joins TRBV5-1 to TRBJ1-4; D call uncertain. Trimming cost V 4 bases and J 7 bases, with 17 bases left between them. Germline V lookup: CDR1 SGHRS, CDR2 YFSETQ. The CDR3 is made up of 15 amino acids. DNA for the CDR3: TGCGCCAGCAGCCCCGGGTTGACCCGGGGTGAAAAACTGTTTTTT. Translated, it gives CASSPGLTRGEKLFF.

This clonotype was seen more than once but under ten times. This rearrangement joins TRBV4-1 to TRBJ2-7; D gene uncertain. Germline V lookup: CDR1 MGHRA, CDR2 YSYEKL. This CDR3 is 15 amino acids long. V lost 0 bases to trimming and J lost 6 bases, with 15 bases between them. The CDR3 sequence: CASSQDMAPRREQYF. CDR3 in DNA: TGCGCCAGCAGCCAAGATATGGCGCCCCGGCGCGAGCAGTACTTC.

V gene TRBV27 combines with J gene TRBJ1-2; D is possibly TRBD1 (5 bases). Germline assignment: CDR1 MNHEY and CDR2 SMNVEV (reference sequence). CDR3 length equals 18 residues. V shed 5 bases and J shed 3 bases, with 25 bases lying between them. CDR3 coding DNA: TGTGCCAGCAGTCCGCTAGGGGTAACAGGTTTGATAGACTATGGCTACACCTTC. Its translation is CASSPLGVTGLIDYGYTF.

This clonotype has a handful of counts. In DNA, the CDR3 is TGCAGTGCTAGAGCCCGGACTAGCGGGGAGACCCAGTACTTC. Its translation is CSARARTSGETQYF. This chain uses TRBV20-1 with TRBJ2-5, with 11 bases identical to TRBD2. CDR1 is DFQATT and CDR2 is SNEGSKA in the germline V gene (reference sequence). There are 14 residues in the CDR3. V was clipped by 1 base and J by 5 bases; unmatched bases: 3.

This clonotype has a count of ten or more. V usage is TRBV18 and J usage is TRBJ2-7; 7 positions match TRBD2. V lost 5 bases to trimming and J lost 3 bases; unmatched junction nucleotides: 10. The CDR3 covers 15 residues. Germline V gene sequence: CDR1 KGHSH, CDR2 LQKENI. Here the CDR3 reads CASSSAGSGVYEQYF. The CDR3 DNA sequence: TGTGCCAGCTCATCCGCCGGGAGCGGGGTCTACGAGCAGTACTTC.